Described below is a single TCR beta chain sequence and its context. In the original workflow: Researchers report that nucleated cell counts were estimated from reference gene primer amplification. Assay used: immunoSEQ multiplex PCR; TCRdb lists only in-frame clones, some missing. From that table come the V and J calls and clone size; the DNA was used to work out D and trimming. The table has 25,000 to 30,000 clones, 90% seen once. The entry originates in a study of blood T cell repertoires in COVID-19. Study-level information: Sites across the United States, Italy and Spain contributed samples from acute and convalescent COVID-19. T cells, B-cell-depleted T cells, or PBMCs provided the cDNA or gDNA that served as material.

V lost 1 base and J lost 2; bases outside the gene matches: 3. CDR1 is LNHDA and CDR2 is SQIVND in the germline V gene (reference sequence). This CDR3 contains 15 residues. The sequenced sample consisted of peripheral blood. V gene TRBV19 combines with J gene TRBJ2-7, with TRBD1 identical over 9 bases. The TCR originated in a human donor in a cohort sampled during active COVID-19. CDR3: CASSIAGTGTYEQYF. Here the CDR3 DNA reads TGTGCCAGTAGTATAGCGGGGACAGGGACCTACGAGCAGTACTTC.